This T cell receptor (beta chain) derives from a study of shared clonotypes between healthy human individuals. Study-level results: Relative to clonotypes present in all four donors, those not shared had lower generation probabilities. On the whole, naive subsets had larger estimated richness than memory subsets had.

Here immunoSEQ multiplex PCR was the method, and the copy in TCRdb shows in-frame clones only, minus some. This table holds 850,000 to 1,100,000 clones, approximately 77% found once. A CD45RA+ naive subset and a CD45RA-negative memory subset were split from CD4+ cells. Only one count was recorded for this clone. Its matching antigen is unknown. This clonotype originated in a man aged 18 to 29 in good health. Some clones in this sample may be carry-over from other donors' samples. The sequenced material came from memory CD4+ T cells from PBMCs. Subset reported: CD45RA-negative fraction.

Written as DNA, the CDR3 is TGTGCCACCCTCATGGGGACAGAAGTTAACAATGAGCAGTTCTTC. Translation: CATLMGTEVNNEQFF. The genes are TRBV28 and TRBJ2-1; TRBD1 agrees at 7 bases. V dropped 10 bases and J dropped 5; count of bases not matched to a gene: 14. Looked up from germline, CDR1 is MDHEN and CDR2 is SYDVKM. This CDR3 has 15 amino acids.